This T cell receptor beta chain was sequenced in a study of T cells in Graves' hyperthyroidism and ophthalmopathy. TCR beta CDR3 region amplification was performed from RNA transcripts. Using the HTBI primer set, a first-round RT-PCR was run on the TCR CDR3. TCRdb itself ran the multiplex PCR reads through MiXCR, one entry per CDR3 protein. The sample has about 340,000 distinct CDR3 sequences, roughly a fifth seen once. V dropped 7 bases and J dropped 7; count of bases not matched to a gene: 9. CDR1 and CDR2 (germline): LNHDA, SQIVND (reference sequence). The CDR3 spans 14 residues. This clonotype was seen only a few times.

This sequence originates from a woman in her fifties or sixties with Graves' hyperthyroidism. Specimen: blood. V usage is TRBV19 and J usage is TRBJ2-1; 8 nucleotides align to TRBD1. In nucleotides, the CDR3 is TGTGCCAGTAACTCAGGGGGCGTTGGGAATGAGCAGTTCTTC. Its protein product is CASNSGGVGNEQFF.